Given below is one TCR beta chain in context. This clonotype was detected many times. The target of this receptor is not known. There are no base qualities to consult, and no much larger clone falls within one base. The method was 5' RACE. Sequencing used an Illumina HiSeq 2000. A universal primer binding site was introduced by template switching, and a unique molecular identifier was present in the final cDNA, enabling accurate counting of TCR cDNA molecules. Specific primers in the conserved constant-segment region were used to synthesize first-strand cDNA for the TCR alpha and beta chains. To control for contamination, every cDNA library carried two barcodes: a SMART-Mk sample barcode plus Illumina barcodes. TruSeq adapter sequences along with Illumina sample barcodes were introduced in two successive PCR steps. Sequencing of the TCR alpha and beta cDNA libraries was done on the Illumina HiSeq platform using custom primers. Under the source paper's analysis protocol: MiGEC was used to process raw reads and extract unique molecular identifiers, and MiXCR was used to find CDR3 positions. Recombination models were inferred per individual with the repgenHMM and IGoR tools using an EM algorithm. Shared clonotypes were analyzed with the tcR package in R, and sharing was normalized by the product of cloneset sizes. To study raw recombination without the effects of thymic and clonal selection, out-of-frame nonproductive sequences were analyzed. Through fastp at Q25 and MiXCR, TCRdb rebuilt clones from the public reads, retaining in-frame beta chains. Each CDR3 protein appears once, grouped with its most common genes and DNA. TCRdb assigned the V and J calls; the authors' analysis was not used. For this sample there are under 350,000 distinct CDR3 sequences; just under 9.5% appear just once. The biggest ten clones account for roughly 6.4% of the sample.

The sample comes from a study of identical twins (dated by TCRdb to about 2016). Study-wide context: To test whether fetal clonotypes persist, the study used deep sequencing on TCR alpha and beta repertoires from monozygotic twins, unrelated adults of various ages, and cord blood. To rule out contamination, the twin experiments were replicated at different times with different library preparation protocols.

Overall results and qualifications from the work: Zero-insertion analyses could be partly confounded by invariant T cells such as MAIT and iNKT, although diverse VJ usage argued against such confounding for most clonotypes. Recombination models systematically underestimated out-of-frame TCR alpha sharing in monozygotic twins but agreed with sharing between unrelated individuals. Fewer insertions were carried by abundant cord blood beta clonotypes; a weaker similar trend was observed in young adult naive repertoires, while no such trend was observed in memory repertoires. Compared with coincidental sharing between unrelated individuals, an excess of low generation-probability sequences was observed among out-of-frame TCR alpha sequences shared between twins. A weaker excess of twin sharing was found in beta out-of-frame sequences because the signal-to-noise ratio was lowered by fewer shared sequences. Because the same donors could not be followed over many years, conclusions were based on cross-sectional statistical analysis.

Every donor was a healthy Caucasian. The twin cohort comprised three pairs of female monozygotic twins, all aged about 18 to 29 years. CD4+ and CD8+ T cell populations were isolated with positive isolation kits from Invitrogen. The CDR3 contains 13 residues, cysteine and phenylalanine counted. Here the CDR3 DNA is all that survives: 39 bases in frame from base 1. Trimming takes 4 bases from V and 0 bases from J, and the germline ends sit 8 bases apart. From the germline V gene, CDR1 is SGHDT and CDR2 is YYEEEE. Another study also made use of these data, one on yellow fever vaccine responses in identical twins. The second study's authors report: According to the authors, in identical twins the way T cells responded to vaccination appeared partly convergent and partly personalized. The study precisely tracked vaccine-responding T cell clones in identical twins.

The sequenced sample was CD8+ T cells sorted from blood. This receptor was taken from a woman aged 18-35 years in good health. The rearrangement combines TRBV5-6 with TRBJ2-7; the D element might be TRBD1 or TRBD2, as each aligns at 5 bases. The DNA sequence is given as TGTGCCAGCAGCAGGGACGTCTCCTACGAGCAGTACTTC. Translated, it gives CASSRDVSYEQYF.